This T cell receptor (beta chain) was profiled in a study of cytomegalovirus exposure and HLA in healthy donors. The PCR ran on 60 Vbeta and 13 Jbeta primers. Clones were sequenced by immunoSEQ multiplex PCR, and TCRdb holds only the in-frame ones, with some missing. The sample carries 110,000 or so clones, around 70% recorded once. Broader study findings: Presence/absence results assume similar sequencing depth per donor, which may not hold. A later analysis linked a missense DCLRE1C variant to TCR beta V- and J-gene trimming. Altogether, 160 or so TCR beta chains were recorded as cytomegalovirus-associated. Common viral pathogens (according to a later analysis) appeared linked to several of the most significant clusters.

With regard to this clone: As yet, its antigen is unknown.

The CDR3 extends over 15 amino acids. Trimming pared 6 bases from V and 7 bases from J, leaving 19 bases between. CDR1 and CDR2 from the germline V gene are MNHNY and SVGAGI (reference sequence). The rearrangement uses TRBV6-6 and TRBJ1-5; the D gene is possibly TRBD1 (6 bases). Material: PBMCs. The receptor was derived from a man aged 25-45 years in good health and CMV-seronegative. The CDR3 DNA follows: TGTGCCAGCAGCCACACAGGGCAGCGGCAGCAGCCCCAGCATTTT. Protein sequence: CASSHTGQRQQPQHF.